This entry lists 13 T cell receptor beta chains sequenced from one sample in a study of blood T cell repertoires in COVID-19. The assay was immunoSEQ multiplex PCR, and TCRdb's table has in-frame clones only and misses some. The profile shows about 44,000 clones, about nine tenths of them singletons. Sequenced: peripheral blood. Receptor source: a man between 65 and 79 years old with active COVID-19.

CDR3 region: CASRPNRGGNQPQHF. Written as DNA, the CDR3 is TGTGCCAGCAGACCAAACAGGGGTGGCAATCAGCCCCAGCATTTT. This chain connects TRBV2 to TRBJ1-5, with 7 nucleotides matching TRBD1. V trimming: 6 bases; J trimming: 2 bases; junction bases outside the gene matches: 7. This CDR3 spans 15 amino acids. Germline loops: CDR1 SNHLY, CDR2 FYNNEI. Together with reference TRBV2 and TRBJ1-5, the CDR3 gives the full variable domain: EPEVTQTPSHQVTQMGQEVILRCVPISNHLYFYWYRQILGQKVEFLVSFYNNEISEKSEIFDDQFSVERPDGSNFTLKIRSTKLEDSAMYFCASRPNRGGNQPQHFGDGTRLSIL.

The chain employs TRBV4-1 and TRBJ1-3, with TRBD1 matching 7 bases. Per germline, CDR1 MGHRA and CDR2 YSYEKL. The CDR3 has 17 amino acids. J was trimmed by 0 bases and V by 0 bases; bases with no gene match: 5. The CDR3 reads CASSQDWGQSSGNTIYF. The CDR3, as DNA: TGCGCCAGCAGCCAAGATTGGGGACAGAGCTCTGGAAACACCATATATTTT.

The sample holds one count of this clone. The chain couples TRBV7-2 to TRBJ1-4, with a weak D call TRBD1 (5 bases). There are 14 residues in the CDR3. V lost 5 bases and J 5 bases, leaving 12 bases between the germline ends. Germline V gives CDR1 SGHTA, CDR2 FQGNSA. The CDR3 DNA reads TGTGCCAGCAGCCCCTCGGCAGGGAATGAAAAACTGTTTTTT. Its translation: CASSPSAGNEKLFF.

V is TRBV7-2 and J is TRBJ1-1, with D uncertain. The germline gives CDR1 SGHTA, CDR2 FQGNSA. V was trimmed by 5 bases and J by 7 bases, leaving 20 bases between them. This CDR3 region has 15 residues. In DNA form, the CDR3 reads TGTGCCAGCAGCGCCCTGACACCTACCACGAATGAAGCTTTCTTT. Its translation is CASSALTPTTNEAFF.

This clone has just a few counts. Other DNA sequences in this sample translate to the same CDR3. The chain is built from TRBV4-3 and TRBJ2-3; 7 positions agree with TRBD2. In germline, CDR1 is LGHNA, CDR2 YSLEER. The CDR3 length is 14 residues. Losses at the gene ends were 0 bases for V and 5 bases for J; bases not matched to a gene: 2. CDR3 nucleotides: TGCGCCAGCAGCCAAGACGGGAGGAGAGATACGCAGTATTTT. This gives the protein CASSQDGRRDTQYF.

V usage is TRBV2 and J usage is TRBJ2-5, with D possibly matching TRBD2 (5 bases). This CDR3 region has 13 residues. The germline V gene encodes CDR1 SNHLY and CDR2 FYNNEI. With 4 bases removed from V and 5 bases from J, the gap between germline ends came to 11 bases. CDR3 DNA: TGTGCCAGCAGTGCGGGGTCGTGGGAGACCCAGTACTTC. This codes for CASSAGSWETQYF. Variable domain in full (rest from reference TRBV2 and TRBJ2-5): EPEVTQTPSHQVTQMGQEVILRCVPISNHLYFYWYRQILGQKVEFLVSFYNNEISEKSEIFDDQFSVERPDGSNFTLKIRSTKLEDSAMYFCASSAGSWETQYFGPGTRLLVL.

The CDR3 nucleotides are TGTGCCAGCAGTTTAAGGGGTGGACAGGGAGGAGGCTACACCTTC. It is translated as CASSLRGGQGGGYTF. This chain joins TRBV27 and TRBJ1-2, with 8 positions matching TRBD1. CDR3 size: 15 residues. Trimming removed 2 bases from V and 8 bases from J; junction bases left unmatched: 10. Germline V gene lookup returns CDR1 MNHEY and CDR2 SMNVEV (reference sequence).

The chain employs TRBV7-9 and TRBJ2-4; D is perhaps TRBD1 (7 bases). CDR3 length equals 17 residues. The V end was cut by 5 bases, the J end by 0 bases, with 17 bases between. Germline V lookup: CDR1 SEHNR, CDR2 FQNEAQ (reference sequence). The CDR3 DNA follows: TGTGCCAGCAGCCTATATCGACAGGGACTAGCCAAAAACATTCAGTACTTC. Its translation: CASSLYRQGLAKNIQYF.

The gene calls are TRBV5-4 and TRBJ2-5; a weak D match, TRBD1 (8 bases). Trimming cost V 4 bases and J 5 bases, with 12 bases left between them. The germline gives CDR1 SGHNT, CDR2 YYREEE (reference sequence). The CDR3 runs 13 residues. The CDR3 DNA reads as TGTGCCAGCAGCCAACAGGGGGGGGAGACCCAGTACTTC. Translating gives CASSQQGGETQYF. Full variable domain (remainder filled in from reference TRBV5-4 and TRBJ2-5): ETGVTQSPTHLIKTRGQQVTLRCSSQSGHNTVSWYQQALGQGPQFIFQYYREEENGRGNFPPRFSGLQFPNYSSELNVNALELDDSALYLCASSQQGGETQYFGPGTRLLVL.

V is TRBV9 and J is TRBJ1-3, with 7 bases lining up with TRBD1. Germline V gene lookup returns CDR1 SGDLS and CDR2 YYNGEE. The CDR3 length is 16 residues. The V and J ends lost 4 bases and 4 bases, in that order; junction bases with no gene match: 11. The CDR3 is CASSFGTAGEGNTIYF. The CDR3 DNA follows: TGTGCCAGCAGCTTCGGGACAGCCGGCGAAGGAAACACCATATATTTT.

The CDR3 DNA sequence: TGTGCCAGCTCACCACTCGACTCCCTAGATACGCAGTATTTT. Translated: CASSPLDSLDTQYF. The chain has TRBV18 and TRBJ2-3, with D unresolved. Germline-derived CDR1 and CDR2 are KGHSH and LQKENI. The V gene lost 1 base and the J gene lost 5 bases, with 10 bases spanning the gap. This CDR3 is built from 14 residues.

This clone was counted only a few times. This chain joins TRBV7-8 and TRBJ2-2; 10 nucleotides line up with TRBD2. Germline CDR1 is SGHVS and CDR2 is FQNEAQ. Trimming cost V 5 bases and J 6 bases; bases outside gene matches: 6. This CDR3 region has 15 residues. For the CDR3, the DNA is TGTGCCAGCAGCCGAGCGGGGGGGCCTTCCGGGGAGCTGTTTTTT. Translating gives CASSRAGGPSGELFF.

The chain recombines TRBV6-5 with TRBJ1-2; no reliable D call. The CDR3 extends over 12 amino acids. CDR1 MNHEY and CDR2 SVGAGI come from the germline V gene. V was pared by 3 bases and J by 7 bases, with 9 bases between. The CDR3: CASSYRRGGYTF. For the CDR3, the DNA is TGTGCCAGCAGTTATCGCCGGGGTGGCTACACCTTC.